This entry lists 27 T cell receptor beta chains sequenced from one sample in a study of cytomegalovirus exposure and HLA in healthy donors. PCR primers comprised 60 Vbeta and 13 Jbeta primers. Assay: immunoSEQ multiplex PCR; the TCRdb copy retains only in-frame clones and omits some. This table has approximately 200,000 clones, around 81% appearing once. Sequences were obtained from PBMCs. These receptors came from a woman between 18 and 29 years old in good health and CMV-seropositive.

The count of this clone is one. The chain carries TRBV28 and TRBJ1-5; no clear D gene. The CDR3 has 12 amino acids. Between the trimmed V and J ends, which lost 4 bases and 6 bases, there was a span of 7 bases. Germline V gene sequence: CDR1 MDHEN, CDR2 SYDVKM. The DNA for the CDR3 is TGTGCCAGCAGTTCGAGTGGTCAGCCCCAGCATTTT. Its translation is CASSSSGQPQHF. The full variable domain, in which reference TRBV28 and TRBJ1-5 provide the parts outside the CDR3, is DVKVTQSSRYLVKRTGEKVFLECVQDMDHENMFWYRQDPGLGLRLIYFSYDVKMKEKGDIPEGYSVSREKKERFSLILESASTNQTSMYLCASSSSGQPQHFGDGTRLSIL.

The CDR3 nucleotides read TGCGCCAGCAGTGACAGGGTGGACTACGAGCAGTACTTC. It yields the protein CASSDRVDYEQYF. This rearrangement joins TRBV10-1 to TRBJ2-7, with a tentative D call TRBD1 (5 bases). Per the germline V gene, CDR1 is WNHNN and CDR2 is SYGVQD (reference sequence). The CDR3 totals 13 residues. The V end was cut by 3 bases, the J end by 3 bases, with 9 bases between.

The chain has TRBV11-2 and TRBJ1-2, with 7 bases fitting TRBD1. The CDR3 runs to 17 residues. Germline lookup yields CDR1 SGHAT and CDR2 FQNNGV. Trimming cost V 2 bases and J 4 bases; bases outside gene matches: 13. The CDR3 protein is CASSLLQGTVESYGYTF. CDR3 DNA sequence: TGTGCCAGCAGCTTATTACAGGGGACAGTTGAAAGCTATGGCTACACCTTC.

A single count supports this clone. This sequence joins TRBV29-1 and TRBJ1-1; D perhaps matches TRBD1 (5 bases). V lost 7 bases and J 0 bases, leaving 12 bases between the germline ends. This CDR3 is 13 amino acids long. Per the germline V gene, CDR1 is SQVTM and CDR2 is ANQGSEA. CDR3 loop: CSARAGLNTEAFF. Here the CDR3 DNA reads TGCAGCGCCCGGGCGGGACTGAACACTGAAGCTTTCTTT.

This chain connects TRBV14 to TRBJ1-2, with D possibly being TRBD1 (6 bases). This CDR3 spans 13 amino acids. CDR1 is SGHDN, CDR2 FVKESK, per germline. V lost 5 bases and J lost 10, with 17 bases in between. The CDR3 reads CASSASTGWVYTF. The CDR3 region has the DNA TGTGCCAGCAGCGCCTCGACAGGTTGGGTCTACACCTTC.

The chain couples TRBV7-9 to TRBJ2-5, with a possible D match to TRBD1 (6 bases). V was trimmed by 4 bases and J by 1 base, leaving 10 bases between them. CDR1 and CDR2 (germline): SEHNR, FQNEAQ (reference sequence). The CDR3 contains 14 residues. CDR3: CASSYAQGQETQYF. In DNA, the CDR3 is TGTGCCAGCAGCTACGCACAGGGCCAAGAGACCCAGTACTTC.

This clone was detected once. As DNA, the CDR3 is TGTGCCAGCAGTGAAGGACTAGCGGGGGAGTGGTACCAAGAGACCCAGTACTTC. Translated: CASSEGLAGEWYQETQYF. The chain combines TRBV6-1 with TRBJ2-5; 12 nucleotides line up with TRBD2. CDR1 and CDR2 from the germline V gene are MNHNS and SASEGT. This CDR3 is built from 18 residues. V dropped 1 base and J dropped 0; count of bases not matched to a gene: 6.

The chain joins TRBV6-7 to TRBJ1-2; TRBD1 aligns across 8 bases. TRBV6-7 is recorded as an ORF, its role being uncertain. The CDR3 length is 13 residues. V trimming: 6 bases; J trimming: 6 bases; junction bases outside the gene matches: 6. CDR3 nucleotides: TGTGCCAGCAGACCGGACAGGGTCGATGGCTACACCTTC. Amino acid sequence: CASRPDRVDGYTF.

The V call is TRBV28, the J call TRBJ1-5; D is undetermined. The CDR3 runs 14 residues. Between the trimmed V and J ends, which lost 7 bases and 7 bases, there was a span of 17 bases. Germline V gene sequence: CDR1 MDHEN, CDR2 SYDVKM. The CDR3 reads CASTDPMAGQPQHF. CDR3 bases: TGTGCCAGCACCGACCCTATGGCGGGACAGCCCCAGCATTTT.

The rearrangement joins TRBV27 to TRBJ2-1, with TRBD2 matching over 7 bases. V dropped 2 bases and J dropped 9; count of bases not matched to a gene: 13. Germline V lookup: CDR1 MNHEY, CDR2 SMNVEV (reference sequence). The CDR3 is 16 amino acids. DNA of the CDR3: TGTGCCAGCAGTTTAGAGCGGGGCCGCCACTTAGGTGAGCAGTTCTTC. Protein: CASSLERGRHLGEQFF.

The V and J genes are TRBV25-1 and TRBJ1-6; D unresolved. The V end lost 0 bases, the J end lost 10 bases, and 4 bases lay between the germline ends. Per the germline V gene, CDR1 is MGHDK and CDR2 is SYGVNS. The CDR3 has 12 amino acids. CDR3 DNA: TGTGCCAGCAGTGAATACCGGTCACCCCTCCACTTT. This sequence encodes CASSEYRSPLHF.

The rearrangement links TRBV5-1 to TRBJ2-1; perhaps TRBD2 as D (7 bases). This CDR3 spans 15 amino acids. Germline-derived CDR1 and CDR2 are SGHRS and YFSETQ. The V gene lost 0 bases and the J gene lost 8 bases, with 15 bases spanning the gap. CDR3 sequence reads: CASSLDVGGRYEQFF. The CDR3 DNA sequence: TGCGCCAGCAGCTTGGATGTGGGGGGGCGCTATGAGCAGTTCTTC.

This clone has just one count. The CDR3 loop reads CATSIDRDYGYTF. The DNA of the CDR3 is TGTGCCACCAGCATCGACAGGGACTATGGCTACACCTTC. The J gene is TRBJ1-2, the V gene TRBV15, with 7 bases lining up with TRBD1. The V segment lost 4 bases and the J segment 3 bases; nucleotides outside the gene matches: 2. In germline, CDR1 is LNHNV, CDR2 YYDKDF (reference sequence). The length of the CDR3 is 13 residues.

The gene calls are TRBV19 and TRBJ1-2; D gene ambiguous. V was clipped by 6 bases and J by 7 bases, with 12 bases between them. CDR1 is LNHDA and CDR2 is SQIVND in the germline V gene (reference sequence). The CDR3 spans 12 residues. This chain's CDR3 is CASSPTGSGYTF. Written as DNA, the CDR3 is TGTGCCAGTAGCCCCACCGGGAGTGGCTACACCTTC. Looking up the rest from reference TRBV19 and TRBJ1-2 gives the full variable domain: DGGITQSPKYLFRKEGQNVTLSCEQNLNHDAMYWYRQDPGQGLRLIYYSQIVNDFQKGDIAEGYSVSREKKESFPLTVTSAQKNPTAFYLCASSPTGSGYTFGSGTRLTVV.

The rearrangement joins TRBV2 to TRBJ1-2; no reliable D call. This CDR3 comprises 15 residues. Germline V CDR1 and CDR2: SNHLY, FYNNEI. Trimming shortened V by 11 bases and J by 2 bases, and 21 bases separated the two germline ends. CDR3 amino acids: CAANWEVETNYGYTF. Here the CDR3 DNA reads TGTGCCGCGAACTGGGAGGTCGAGACAAACTATGGCTACACCTTC.

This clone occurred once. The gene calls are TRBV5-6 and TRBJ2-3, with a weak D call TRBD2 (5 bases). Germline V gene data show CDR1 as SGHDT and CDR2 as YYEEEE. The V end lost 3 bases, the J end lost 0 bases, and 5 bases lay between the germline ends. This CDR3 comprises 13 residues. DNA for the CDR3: TGTGCCAGCAGCTGGACTAGCACAGATACGCAGTATTTT. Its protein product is CASSWTSTDTQYF.

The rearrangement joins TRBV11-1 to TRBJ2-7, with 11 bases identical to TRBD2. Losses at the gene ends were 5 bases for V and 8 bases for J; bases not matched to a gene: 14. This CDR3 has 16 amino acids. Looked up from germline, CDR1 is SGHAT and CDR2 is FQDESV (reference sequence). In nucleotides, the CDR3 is TGTGCCAGCAGCCCCTCGGGTGGGACTAGCGGTTTACAGCAGTACTTC. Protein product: CASSPSGGTSGLQQYF.

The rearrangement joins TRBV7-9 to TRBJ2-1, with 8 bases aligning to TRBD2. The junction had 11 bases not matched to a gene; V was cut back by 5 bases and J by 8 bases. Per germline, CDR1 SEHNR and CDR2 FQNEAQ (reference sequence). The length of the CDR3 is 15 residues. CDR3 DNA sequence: TGTGCCAGCAGCATCGGGACTAGGGCATCGGATGAGCAGTTCTTC. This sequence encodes CASSIGTRASDEQFF.

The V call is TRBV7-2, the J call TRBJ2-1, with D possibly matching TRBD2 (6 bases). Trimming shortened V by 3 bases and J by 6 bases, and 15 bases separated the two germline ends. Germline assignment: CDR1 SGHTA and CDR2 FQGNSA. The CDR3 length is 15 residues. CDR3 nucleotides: TGTGCCAGCAGCTTCTCCCAGGGACTGAGCAATGAGCAGTTCTTC. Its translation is CASSFSQGLSNEQFF.

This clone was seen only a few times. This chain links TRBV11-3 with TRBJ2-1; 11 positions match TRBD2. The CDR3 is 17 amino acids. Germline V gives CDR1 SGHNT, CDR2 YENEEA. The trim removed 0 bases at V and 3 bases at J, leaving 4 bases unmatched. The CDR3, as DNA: TGTGCCAGCAGCTTAGATATACTAGCGGGGGACTACAATGAGCAGTTCTTC. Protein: CASSLDILAGDYNEQFF.

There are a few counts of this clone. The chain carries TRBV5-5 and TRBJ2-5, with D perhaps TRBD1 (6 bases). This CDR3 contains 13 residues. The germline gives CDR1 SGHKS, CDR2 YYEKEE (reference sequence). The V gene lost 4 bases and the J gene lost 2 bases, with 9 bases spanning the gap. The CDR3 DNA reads TGTGCCAGCAGCCCAGGACAGCAAGAGACCCAGTACTTC. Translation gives CASSPGQQETQYF.

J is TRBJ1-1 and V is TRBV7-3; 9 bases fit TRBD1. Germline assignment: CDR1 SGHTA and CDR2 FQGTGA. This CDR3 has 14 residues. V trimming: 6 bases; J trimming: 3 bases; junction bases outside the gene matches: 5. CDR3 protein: CASSPTGGYTEAFF. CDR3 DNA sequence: TGTGCCAGCAGTCCAACAGGGGGCTACACTGAAGCTTTCTTT. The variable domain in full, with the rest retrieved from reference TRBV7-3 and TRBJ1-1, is GAGVSQTPSNKVTEKGKYVELRCDPISGHTALYWYRQSLGQGPEFLIYFQGTGAADDSGLPNDRFFAVRPEGSVSTLKIQRTERGDSAVYLCASSPTGGYTEAFFGQGTRLTVV.

The CDR3 nucleotides are TGTGCCAGCAGCCAGGGGGGAGATGGCTACACCTTC. This sequence encodes CASSQGGDGYTF. The chain uses TRBV16 and TRBJ1-2, with D perhaps matching TRBD1 (5 bases). The V end lost 3 bases, the J end lost 6 bases, and 8 bases lay between the germline ends. The germline gives CDR1 KGHSY, CDR2 FQNENV. The CDR3 is 12 residues long.

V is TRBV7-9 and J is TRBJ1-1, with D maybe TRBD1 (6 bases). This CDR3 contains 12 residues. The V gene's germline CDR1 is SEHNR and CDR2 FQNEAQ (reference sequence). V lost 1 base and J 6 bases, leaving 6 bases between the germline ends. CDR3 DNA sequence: TGTGCCAGCAGCTTAGGGACAGCTGAAGCTTTCTTT. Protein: CASSLGTAEAFF.

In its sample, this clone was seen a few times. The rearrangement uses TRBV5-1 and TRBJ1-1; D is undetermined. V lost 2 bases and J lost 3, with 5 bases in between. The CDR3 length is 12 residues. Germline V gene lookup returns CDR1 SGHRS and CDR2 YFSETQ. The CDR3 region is CASSFGYTEAFF. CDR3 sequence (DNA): TGCGCCAGCAGCTTTGGCTACACTGAAGCTTTCTTT.

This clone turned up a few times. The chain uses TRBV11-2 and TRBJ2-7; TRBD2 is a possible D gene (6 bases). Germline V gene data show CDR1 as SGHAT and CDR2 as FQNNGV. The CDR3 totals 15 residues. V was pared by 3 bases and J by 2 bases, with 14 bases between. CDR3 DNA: TGTGCCAGCAGCTTTTCTTGGGAGGCCCCCTACGAGCAGTACGTC. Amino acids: CASSFSWEAPYEQYV.

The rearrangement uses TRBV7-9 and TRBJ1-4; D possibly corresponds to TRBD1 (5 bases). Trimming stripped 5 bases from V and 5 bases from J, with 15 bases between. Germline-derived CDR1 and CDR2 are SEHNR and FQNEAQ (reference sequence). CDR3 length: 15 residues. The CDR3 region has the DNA TGTGCCAGCAGCCGAGTCGGGGGAGGGAATGAAAAACTGTTTTTT. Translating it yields CASSRVGGGNEKLFF. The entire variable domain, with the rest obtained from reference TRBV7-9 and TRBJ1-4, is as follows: DTGVSQNPRHKITKRGQNVTFRCDPISEHNRLYWYRQTLGQGPEFLTYFQNEAQLEKSRLLSDRFSAERPKGSFSTLEIQRTEQGDSAMYLCASSRVGGGNEKLFFGSGTQLSVL.